This T cell receptor (beta chain) was sequenced in a study of breast tumors, draining lymph nodes, adjacent tissues. Whole-study findings and limits: Tumor repertoires ranked between lymph nodes and nontumor tissue in diversity, with V and J gene preferences. The lymph node origin of tumor T cells was framed as consistent with a hypothesis, not demonstrated.

TCRdb called the multiplex PCR reads again in MiXCR, with one record for every CDR3 protein. The sample lists 150,000 to 200,000 distinct CDR3 sequences, around a third occurring once. To note about this clonotype: Its antigen is not identified. A read error may be the cause here, since a much bigger clone is one base away.

Samples came from axillary lymph nodes draining the breast cancer. What was sequenced was axillary lymph node tissue. The sequence was collected from a female donor with breast cancer. Some clones in this sample may be carry-over from other donors' samples.

The CDR3 region has the DNA TGCAGTGCTAGTATTAATATGGGGACCCAGTACTTC. This sequence encodes CSASINMGTQYF. The V gene is TRBV20-1, the J gene TRBJ2-5, with D unclear. CDR3 length equals 12 residues. Germline CDR1 and CDR2: DFQATT and SNEGSKA (reference sequence). The ends were cut back, 3 bases at V and 7 bases at J, with 12 bases in the middle.